The following is a T cell receptor (beta chain) sequence with its context. TCR beta libraries were built with iRepertoire HTBI primers and Arm-PCR of CDR3 regions. TCRdb fed the multiplex PCR reads into MiXCR, producing one record per CDR3 protein. This sample yields 400,000 to 500,000 distinct CDR3 sequences, of which about 15% are seen a single time; over 8.5% belongs to the top ten. These data come from a study of regulatory T cells in long-lasting Graves disease. The time point: newly diagnosed GD, antithyroid drugs for less than 3 months. The TCR library was made from RNA extracted from PBMCs. V was trimmed by 3 bases and J by 7 bases, leaving 12 bases between them. Germline V lookup: CDR1 SGHDN, CDR2 FVKESK. The CDR3 spans 13 residues. This same sample was also taken into another study, of T cells in Graves' hyperthyroidism and ophthalmopathy. That report notes: In patients aged 18 to 65, hyperthyroidism was newly diagnosed, with duration under 2 months.

This receptor was obtained from a woman aged 25 to 45 with Graves disease. Sequencing used peripheral blood mononuclear cells (PBMCs), obtained at new diagnosis, from a patient treated with antithyroid drugs. V and J are TRBV14 and TRBJ1-1, with D uncertain. CDR3 coding DNA: TGTGCCAGCAGCCAGTTCGGCCAGCTTGAAGCTTTCTTT. Translation gives CASSQFGQLEAFF.